Listed below are T cell receptor beta chains from one sample, sequenced in a study of human T cells and chemical hapten exposure. TCRdb re-called the RACE reads through MiXCR, storing one row per CDR3 protein. The table shows just over 95,000 distinct CDR3 sequences, with around 25% occurring only once. Sequencing used whole blood, obtained in connection with sensitization to the hapten diphenylcyclopropenone (DPC). Every receptor here comes from a man aged 40-55 years with alopecia areata. Some clones in this sample may be carry-over from other donors' samples. Both conserved end residues are part of each CDR3. A D gene is named only where the DNA matches it firmly. Some rows mark clone size as missing; the rest say once, few, many or name a class of expanded clone.

length	V	size	D	J	DNA	CDR3
11	TRBV29-1	few	TRBD1	TRBJ2-1	TGCAGCGTCGGGACAGGGGATGAGCAGTTCTTC	CSVGTGDEQFF
18	TRBV28	NA	TRBD2	TRBJ2-5	TGTGCCAGCAGTCCCCAACCCGGACTAGCGGGAGGGCAAGAGACCCAGTACTTC	CASSPQPGLAGGQETQYF
15	TRBV7-2	NA	NA	TRBJ2-1	TGTGCCAGCAGCTCACGTGGGGGGTCCTACAATGAGCAGTTCTTC	CASSSRGGSYNEQFF
16	TRBV7-3	NA	NA	TRBJ2-5	TGTGCCAGCAGCGAGGGGTCACAGGGCATAGGAGAGACCCAGTACTTC	CASSEGSQGIGETQYF
15	TRBV28	NA	NA	TRBJ2-4	TGTGCCAGCAGTTTATTTTCCACAGGCCAAAACATTCAGTACTTC	CASSLFSTGQNIQYF
13	TRBV7-2	NA	TRBD1	TRBJ1-5	TGTGCCAGCAGCTTCCCAGACAGGGGGCCCCAGCATTTT	CASSFPDRGPQHF
16	TRBV6-5	many	TRBD2	TRBJ2-4	TGTGCCAGCAGTTACAGGGGGCTAGCGGGAGTTGACATTCAGTACTTC	CASSYRGLAGVDIQYF
16	TRBV18	NA	NA	TRBJ2-2	TGTGCCAGCTCACCCCCTGGGACAACGAACACCGGGGAGCTGTTTTTT	CASSPPGTTNTGELFF
16	TRBV7-9	NA	NA	TRBJ1-4	TGTGCCAGCAGCTTTGCAGGGTCCGGGGCTAATGAAAAACTGTTTTTT	CASSFAGSGANEKLFF
12	TRBV20-1	NA	NA	TRBJ2-7	TGCAGTGCCGCCACGGAAGGGGGCGAGCAGTACTTC	CSAATEGGEQYF
13	TRBV7-9	NA	NA	TRBJ2-7	TGTGCCAGCAGCCCTACGCTGCCCGGCGAGCAGTACTTC	CASSPTLPGEQYF
13	TRBV5-1	many	NA	TRBJ2-2	TGCGCCAGCAGCGTGGGAGACACCGGGGAGCTGTTTTTT	CASSVGDTGELFF
15	TRBV20-1	many	NA	TRBJ2-5	TGCAGTGCTAGAGTGGGAGGTAGCGCCCAAGAGACCCAGTACTTC	CSARVGGSAQETQYF
17	TRBV24-1	NA	NA	TRBJ2-2	TGTGCCACCGGAGGGAGGACGGGACAAGCCCGTTTCGGGGAGCTGTTTTTT	CATGGRTGQARFGELFF
15	TRBV5-1	NA	TRBD2	TRBJ2-3	TGCGCCAGCAGCCTTAGCGGGGGGGGAATCGAGACGCAGTATTTT	CASSLSGGGIETQYF
16	TRBV7-2	NA	NA	TRBJ2-3	TGTGCCAGCAGCTTTGGGGGGTATGCCAGCACAGATACGCAGTATTTT	CASSFGGYASTDTQYF
14	TRBV10-3	NA	TRBD1	TRBJ2-5	TGTGCCATCAGTGAAGGGACAGGGGTTGAGACCCAGTACTTC	CAISEGTGVETQYF
20	TRBV7-8	NA	TRBD2	TRBJ2-3	TGTGCCAGCAGCTTAACAGCGGTGTGGACTAGCGGGATGAGCACAGATACGCAGTATTTT	CASSLTAVWTSGMSTDTQYF
15	TRBV20-1	few	NA	TRBJ2-7	TGCAGTGCTAGAGCCAGGACAGAGCCGTCCTACGAGCAGTACTTC	CSARARTEPSYEQYF
12	TRBV7-9	few	NA	TRBJ1-1	TGTGCCAGCAGCCCTACTAACACTGAAGCTTTCTTT	CASSPTNTEAFF
19	TRBV12-3/TRBV12-4	few	TRBD2	TRBJ2-3	TGTGCCAGCAGTCGTCGACTAGCGGGAGGGGGTACTAGCACAGATACGCAGTATTTT	CASSRRLAGGGTSTDTQYF
13	TRBV3-1	NA	NA	TRBJ2-4	TGTGCCAGCAGCCAAGATCGGCAAAACATTCAGTACTTC	CASSQDRQNIQYF
16	TRBV4-3	few	NA	TRBJ1-4	TGCGCCAGCAGCCAAGAATCGGGATTCTTTAATGAAAAACTGTTTTTT	CASSQESGFFNEKLFF
15	TRBV27	NA	NA	TRBJ1-6	TGTGCCAGCAGTCTTCACAGGGCCTATAATTCACCCCTCCACTTT	CASSLHRAYNSPLHF
12	TRBV7-2	few	NA	TRBJ2-7	TGTGCCAGCAGCTTATACCTCTACGAGCAGTACTTC	CASSLYLYEQYF
16	TRBV6-2/TRBV6-3	medium-sized	NA	TRBJ2-3	TGTGCCAGCACCCTAGAACAGGGAATCTACACAGATACGCAGTATTTT	CASTLEQGIYTDTQYF
17	TRBV20-1	NA	TRBD2	TRBJ2-5	TGCAGTGCAACTGGGGCTAGCGGGAGGGGAAGCCAAGAGACCCAGTACTTC	CSATGASGRGSQETQYF
14	TRBV20-1	few	NA	TRBJ2-7	TGCAGTGCTCCTCCCTCGGGGAGTTTCTACGAGCAGTACTTC	CSAPPSGSFYEQYF
15	TRBV27	few	NA	TRBJ2-7	TGTGCCAGCAGTTTATTAGGGTTAGATTCCTACGAGCAGTACTTC	CASSLLGLDSYEQYF
14	TRBV7-2	NA	NA	TRBJ2-5	TGTGCCAGCAGCTTAGCGGGTAGCCGAGAGACCCAGTACTTC	CASSLAGSRETQYF
15	TRBV10-3	few	NA	TRBJ2-3	TGTGCCATCAGTGATCCGAAGACTAGCACAGATACGCAGTATTTT	CAISDPKTSTDTQYF
16	TRBV11-3	NA	TRBD2	TRBJ2-3	TGTGCCAGCAGCGAGAGCGGGGAAAATACCACAGATACGCAGTATTTT	CASSESGENTTDTQYF
16	TRBV12-3/TRBV12-4	NA	TRBD2	TRBJ2-3	TGTGCCAGCACCTTGACTAGCGGGAGTTCGGCAGATACGCAGTATTTT	CASTLTSGSSADTQYF
20	TRBV12-1	NA	NA	TRBJ2-1	TGTGCCAGCAGACAATTCCAGACTAGCGCTCTCAACCCCTCCTACAATGAGCAGTTCTTC	CASRQFQTSALNPSYNEQFF
14	TRBV7-2	many	TRBD2	TRBJ2-5	TGTGCCAGCAGCATGGCGGGGGGGGGAGAGACCCAGTACTTC	CASSMAGGGETQYF
17	TRBV6-2/TRBV6-3	NA	NA	TRBJ1-1	TGTGCCAGCAGTTCGAAGAGCAACCAGCCTCGGAACACTGAAGCTTTCTTT	CASSSKSNQPRNTEAFF
15	TRBV28	NA	NA	TRBJ2-1	TGTGCCAGCAGTTCTCCGGGACTGGGGGTATTGGAGCAGTTCTTC	CASSSPGLGVLEQFF
14	TRBV29-1	NA	NA	TRBJ1-1	TGCAGCGTCCTACAGGGAAACATGAACACTGAAGCTTTCTTT	CSVLQGNMNTEAFF
13	TRBV7-8	once	NA	TRBJ1-3	TGTGCCAGCAGCTTAGCCAGGGGAAACACCATATATTTT	CASSLARGNTIYF
12	TRBV15	few	TRBD2	TRBJ2-3	TGTGCCACCAGTACAGCGGGACCCGGTCCGTATTTT	CATSTAGPGPYF
16	TRBV27	few	TRBD1	TRBJ2-2	TGTGCCAGCAGTTACTCGACAGGGGGCGTAACCGGGGAGCTGTTTTTT	CASSYSTGGVTGELFF
14	TRBV6-5	NA	NA	TRBJ1-6	TGTGCCAGCAGTAAACAGATTCTAAATTCACCCCTCCACTTT	CASSKQILNSPLHF
16	TRBV2	NA	NA	TRBJ1-6	TGTGCCAGCAGTGAGGTTGCGAAACTTTATAATTCACCCCTCCACTTT	CASSEVAKLYNSPLHF
13	TRBV11-2	few	NA	TRBJ2-5	TGTGCCAGCAGCTTATCTCTTCAAGAGACCCAGTACTTC	CASSLSLQETQYF
13	TRBV20-1	few	NA	TRBJ1-2	TGCAGTGCTAGAGATCAAAGGCAAAGAGGCTACACCTTC	CSARDQRQRGYTF
12	TRBV6-1	NA	NA	TRBJ1-5	TGTGCCAGCAGTGAAATGGATCAGCCCCAGCATTTT	CASSEMDQPQHF
12	TRBV20-1	few	NA	TRBJ2-3	TGCAGTGCTAGAGCAGGGGCAGATACGCAGTATTTT	CSARAGADTQYF
17	TRBV2	few	NA	TRBJ2-4	TGTGCCAGCACCCAAACCCTCATAGGTGTAGCCAAAAACATTCAGTACTTC	CASTQTLIGVAKNIQYF
16	TRBV4-1	NA	NA	TRBJ2-7	TGCGCCAGCAGCCAGGTCGCGGCAGGACGGGGGAACGAGCAGTACTTC	CASSQVAAGRGNEQYF
14	TRBV27	NA	NA	TRBJ2-7	TGTGCCAGCAGTGACCTGGAATTCTGGGACGAGCAGTACTTC	CASSDLEFWDEQYF